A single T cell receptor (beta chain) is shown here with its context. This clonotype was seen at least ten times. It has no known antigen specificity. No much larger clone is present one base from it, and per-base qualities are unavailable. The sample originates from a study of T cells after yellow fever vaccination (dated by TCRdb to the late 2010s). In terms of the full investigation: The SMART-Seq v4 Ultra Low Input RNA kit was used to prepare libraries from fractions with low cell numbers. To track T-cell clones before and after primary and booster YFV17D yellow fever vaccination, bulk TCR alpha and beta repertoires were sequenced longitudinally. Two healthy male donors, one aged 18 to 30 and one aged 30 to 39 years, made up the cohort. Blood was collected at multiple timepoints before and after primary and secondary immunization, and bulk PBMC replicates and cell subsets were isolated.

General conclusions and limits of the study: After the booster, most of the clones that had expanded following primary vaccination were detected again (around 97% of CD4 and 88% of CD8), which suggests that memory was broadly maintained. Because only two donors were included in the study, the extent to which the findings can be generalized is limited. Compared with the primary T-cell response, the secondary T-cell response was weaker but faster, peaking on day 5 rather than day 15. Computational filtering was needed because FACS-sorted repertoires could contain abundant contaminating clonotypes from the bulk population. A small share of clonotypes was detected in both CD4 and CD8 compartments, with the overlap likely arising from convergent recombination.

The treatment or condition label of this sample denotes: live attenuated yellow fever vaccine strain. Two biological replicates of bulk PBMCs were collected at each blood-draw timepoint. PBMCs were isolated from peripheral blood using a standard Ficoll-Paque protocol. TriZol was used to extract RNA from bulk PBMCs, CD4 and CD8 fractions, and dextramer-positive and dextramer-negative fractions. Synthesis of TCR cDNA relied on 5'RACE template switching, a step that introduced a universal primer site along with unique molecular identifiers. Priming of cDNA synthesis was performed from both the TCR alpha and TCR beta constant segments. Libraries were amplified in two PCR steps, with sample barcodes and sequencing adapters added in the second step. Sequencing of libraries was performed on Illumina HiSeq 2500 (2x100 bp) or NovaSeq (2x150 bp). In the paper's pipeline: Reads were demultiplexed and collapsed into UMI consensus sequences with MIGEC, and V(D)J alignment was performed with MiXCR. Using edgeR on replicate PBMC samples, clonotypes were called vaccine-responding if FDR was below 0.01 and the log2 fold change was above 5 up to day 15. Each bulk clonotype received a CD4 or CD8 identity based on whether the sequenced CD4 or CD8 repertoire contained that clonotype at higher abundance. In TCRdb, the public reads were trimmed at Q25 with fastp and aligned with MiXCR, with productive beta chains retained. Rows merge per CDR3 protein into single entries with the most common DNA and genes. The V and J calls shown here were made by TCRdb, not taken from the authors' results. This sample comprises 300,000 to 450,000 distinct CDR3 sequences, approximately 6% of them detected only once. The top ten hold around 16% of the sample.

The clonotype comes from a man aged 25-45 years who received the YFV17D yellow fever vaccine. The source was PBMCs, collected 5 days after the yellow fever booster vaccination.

CDR3 region: CSARLPGQPNSPLHF. The sequenced DNA is TGCAGTGCTAGGCTCCCGGGACAGCCCAATTCACCCCTCCACTTT. The rearranged chain carries TRBV20-1 and TRBJ1-6; TRBD1 aligns with 7 central bases. For CDR1 and CDR2, the germline V gene (reference sequence) lists DFQATT and SNEGSKA. V is cut back by 3 bases and J by 7 bases, with 9 bases in the junction unmatched. The CDR3 runs 15 residues from the cysteine to the phenylalanine. This entry keeps only the CDR3 DNA: 45 bases, framed from base 1.